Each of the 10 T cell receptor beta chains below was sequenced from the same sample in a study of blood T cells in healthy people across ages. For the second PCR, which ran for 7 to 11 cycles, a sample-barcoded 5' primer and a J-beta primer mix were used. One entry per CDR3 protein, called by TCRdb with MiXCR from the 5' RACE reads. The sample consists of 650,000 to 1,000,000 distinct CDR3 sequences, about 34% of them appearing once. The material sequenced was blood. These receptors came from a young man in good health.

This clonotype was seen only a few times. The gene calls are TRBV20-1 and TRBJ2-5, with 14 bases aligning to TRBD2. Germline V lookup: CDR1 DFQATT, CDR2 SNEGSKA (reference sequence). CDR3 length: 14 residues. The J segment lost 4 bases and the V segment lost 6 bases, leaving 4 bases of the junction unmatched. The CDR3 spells CSASGTSGGETQYF. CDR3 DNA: TGCAGTGCCAGTGGGACTAGCGGGGGAGAGACCCAGTACTTC.

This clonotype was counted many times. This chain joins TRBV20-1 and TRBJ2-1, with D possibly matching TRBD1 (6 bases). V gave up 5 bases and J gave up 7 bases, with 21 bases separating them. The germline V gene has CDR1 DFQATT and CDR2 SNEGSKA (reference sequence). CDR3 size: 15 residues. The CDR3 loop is CSAEDSGHPNNEQFF. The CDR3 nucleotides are TGCAGTGCTGAGGACTCGGGACATCCTAATAATGAGCAGTTCTTC.

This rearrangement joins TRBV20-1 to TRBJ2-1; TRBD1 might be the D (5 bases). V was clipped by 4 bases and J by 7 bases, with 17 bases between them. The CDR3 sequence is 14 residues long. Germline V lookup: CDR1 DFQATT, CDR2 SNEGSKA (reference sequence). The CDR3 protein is CSAMGRQDPNEQFF. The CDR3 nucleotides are TGCAGTGCTATGGGGCGACAAGACCCGAATGAGCAGTTCTTC.

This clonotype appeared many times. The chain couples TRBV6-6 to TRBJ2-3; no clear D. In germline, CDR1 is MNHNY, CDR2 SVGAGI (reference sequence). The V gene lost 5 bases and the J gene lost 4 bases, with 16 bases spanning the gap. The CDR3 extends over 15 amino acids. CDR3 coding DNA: TGTGCCAGCAGTCTGGATGACGGCATGTCAGATACGCAGTATTTT. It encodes CASSLDDGMSDTQYF.

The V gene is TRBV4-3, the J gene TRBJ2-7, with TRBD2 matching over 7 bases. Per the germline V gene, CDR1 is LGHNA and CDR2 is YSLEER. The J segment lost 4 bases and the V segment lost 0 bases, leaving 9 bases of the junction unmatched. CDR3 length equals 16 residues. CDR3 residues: CASSQDGGDPIYEQYF. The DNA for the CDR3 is TGCGCCAGCAGCCAAGATGGGGGGGACCCAATATACGAGCAGTACTTC.

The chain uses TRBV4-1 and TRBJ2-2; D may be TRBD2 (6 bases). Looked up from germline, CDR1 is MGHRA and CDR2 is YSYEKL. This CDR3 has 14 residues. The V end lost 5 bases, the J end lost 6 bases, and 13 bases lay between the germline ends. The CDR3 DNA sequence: TGCGCCAGCAGCTACGGGACTGATTCCGGGGAGCTGTTTTTT. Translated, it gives CASSYGTDSGELFF.

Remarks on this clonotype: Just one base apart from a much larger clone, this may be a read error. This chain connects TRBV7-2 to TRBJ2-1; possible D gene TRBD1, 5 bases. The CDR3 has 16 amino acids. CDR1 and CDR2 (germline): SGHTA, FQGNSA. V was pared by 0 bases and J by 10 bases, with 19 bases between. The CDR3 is CASSLAGVSDPREQFF. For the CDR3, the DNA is TGTGCCAGCAGCTTAGCAGGGGTTTCGGACCCAAGAGAGCAGTTCTTC.

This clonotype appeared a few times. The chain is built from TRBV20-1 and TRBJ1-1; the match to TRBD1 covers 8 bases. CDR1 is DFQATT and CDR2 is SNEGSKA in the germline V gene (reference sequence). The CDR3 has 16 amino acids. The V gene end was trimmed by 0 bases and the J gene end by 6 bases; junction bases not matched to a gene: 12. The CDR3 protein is CSARDIPRQGIAEAFF. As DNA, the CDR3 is TGCAGTGCTAGAGATATCCCGAGACAGGGGATCGCTGAAGCTTTCTTT.

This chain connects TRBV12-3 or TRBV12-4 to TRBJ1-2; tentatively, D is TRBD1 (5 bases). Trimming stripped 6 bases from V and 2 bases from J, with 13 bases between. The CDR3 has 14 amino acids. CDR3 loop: CASRNPTENYGYTF. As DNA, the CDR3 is TGTGCCAGCAGGAACCCGACAGAAAACTATGGCTACACCTTC.

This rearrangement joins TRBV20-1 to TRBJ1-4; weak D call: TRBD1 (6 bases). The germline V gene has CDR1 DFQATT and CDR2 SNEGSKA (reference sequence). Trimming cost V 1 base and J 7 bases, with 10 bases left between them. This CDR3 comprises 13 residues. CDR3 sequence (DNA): TGCAGTGCTAGAGGAGGGGGTTTTGAAAAACTGTTTTTT. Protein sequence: CSARGGGFEKLFF.